Below, 21 T cell receptor beta chains from the same sample are listed, as sequenced in a study of blood T cells in healthy people across ages. A second about 7 to 12 cycle PCR used barcoded and J-beta primers. TCRdb processed the 5' RACE reads anew with MiXCR; each CDR3 protein has one entry. The data contain about 830,000 distinct CDR3 sequences, approximately 65% of them singletons. The sample consisted of blood. The receptors stem from a man in his thirties or forties in good health.

V usage is TRBV7-2 and J usage is TRBJ2-7; D perhaps matches TRBD2 (7 bases). Trimming removed 2 bases at V and 3 bases at J, with 14 bases between. The CDR3 contains 15 residues. Germline CDR1 reads SGHTA; CDR2 reads FQGNSA. The CDR3 DNA follows: TGTGCCAGCAGCTTACTGGGGGGGGCTGGCTACGAGCAGTACTTC. Translated, it gives CASSLLGGAGYEQYF.

The table lists this clonotype with a few counts. The chain couples TRBV10-3 to TRBJ2-1; D perhaps matches TRBD2 (6 bases). V gave up 1 base and J gave up 5 bases, with 21 bases separating them. The CDR3 sequence is 18 residues long. Germline V CDR1 and CDR2: ENHRY, SYGVKD. CDR3 sequence (DNA): TGTGCCATCAGTGAGTTATATAGCGGTCGGGGGAGGAACAATGAGCAGTTCTTC. This gives the protein CAISELYSGRGRNNEQFF.

The V and J genes are TRBV28 and TRBJ2-5, with 8 bases lining up with TRBD1. TRBJ2-7 matches the DNA end more closely, so the J call is doubtful. The CDR3 extends over 15 amino acids. Looked up from germline, CDR1 is MDHEN and CDR2 is SYDVKM. As DNA, the CDR3 is TGTGCCAGCAGTGGACAGGGTGTGCAAAACTACGAGCAGTACTTC. Translating gives CASSGQGVQNYEQYF.

The chain links TRBV6-6 to TRBJ2-5, with 10 bases identical to TRBD2. Germline lookup yields CDR1 MNHNY and CDR2 SVGAGI (reference sequence). V was pared by 0 bases and J by 5 bases, with 6 bases of the junction left unmatched. This CDR3 spans 16 amino acids. In nucleotides, the CDR3 is TGTGCCAGCAGTTACTCGAATCCTAGCGGGGGTGAGACCCAGTACTTC. This sequence encodes CASSYSNPSGGETQYF.

V usage is TRBV4-2 and J usage is TRBJ2-5; unclear D gene. Germline loops: CDR1 LGHNA, CDR2 YNFKEQ. V lost 2 bases, J lost 3 bases, and 7 bases lay in between. The CDR3 length is 13 residues. CDR3 protein: CASSQNTEETQYF. As DNA, the CDR3 is TGTGCCAGCAGCCAAAATACAGAAGAGACCCAGTACTTC.

The CDR3 bases are TGTGCCAGCAGCTTAGCCCCCGGCGGCGAGCAGTACTTC. Translated, it gives CASSLAPGGEQYF. V usage is TRBV7-2 and J usage is TRBJ2-7, with unresolved D. Trimming shortened V by 0 bases and J by 6 bases, and 9 bases separated the two germline ends. Germline V CDR1 and CDR2: SGHTA, FQGNSA. This CDR3 has 13 amino acids.

This clonotype appeared a few times. The chain links TRBV20-1 to TRBJ2-1; D unresolved. Looked up from germline, CDR1 is DFQATT and CDR2 is SNEGSKA (reference sequence). This CDR3 region has 10 residues. V lost 6 bases and J lost 10, with 10 bases in between. CDR3 nucleotide sequence: TGCAGTGCCCCCATGATGGAGCAGTTCTTC. Encoded protein: CSAPMMEQFF.

This clonotype appeared a single time. The chain combines TRBV7-2 with TRBJ2-3; D is unresolved. Between the trimmed V and J ends, which lost 5 bases and 5 bases, there was a span of 11 bases. The CDR3 totals 13 residues. CDR1 and CDR2 from the germline V gene are SGHTA and FQGNSA. The CDR3 reads CASSTGSRDTQYF. The CDR3 DNA reads TGTGCCAGCAGCACTGGCTCCCGAGATACGCAGTATTTT.

The J gene is TRBJ2-3, the V gene TRBV9; 8 nucleotides line up with TRBD2. V dropped 0 bases and J dropped 2; count of bases not matched to a gene: 14. The CDR3 has 19 residues. From germline, CDR1 is SGDLS and CDR2 YYNGEE. The CDR3 reads CASSVGGLLSGGFTDTQYF. The CDR3 DNA is TGTGCCAGCAGCGTAGGGGGACTATTGAGCGGGGGTTTCACAGATACGCAGTATTTT. Complete variable domain (other parts from reference TRBV9 and TRBJ2-3): DSGVTQTPKHLITATGQRVTLRCSPRSGDLSVYWYQQSLDQGLQFLIQYYNGEERAKGNILERFSAQQFPDLHSELNLSSLELGDSALYFCASSVGGLLSGGFTDTQYFGPGTRLTVL.

The gene calls are TRBV4-2 and TRBJ2-7; 9 positions match TRBD2. CDR1 LGHNA and CDR2 YNFKEQ come from the germline V gene. Trimming at V came to 3 bases and at J to 3 bases, leaving 6 bases not matched to a gene. The CDR3 length is 15 residues. The CDR3 nucleotides read TGTGCCAGCAGCCACCAATCTAGCGGGATCTACGAGCAGTACTTC. Protein sequence: CASSHQSSGIYEQYF.

This rearrangement joins TRBV29-1 to TRBJ1-2, with a possible D match to TRBD1 (5 bases). Germline V CDR1 and CDR2: SQVTM, ANQGSEA. Trimming took 2 bases from V and 8 from J, leaving 9 bases between them. The CDR3 loop spans 11 amino acids. In DNA form, the CDR3 reads TGCAGCGTTGAAAAGGAGGGGGGCTACACCTTC. It codes for CSVEKEGGYTF.

The chain is built from TRBV20-1 and TRBJ2-1, with a tentative D call TRBD1 (5 bases). Per the germline V gene, CDR1 is DFQATT and CDR2 is SNEGSKA (reference sequence). The CDR3 loop spans 12 amino acids. Deletions cut 4 bases from V and 3 bases from J, with 7 bases between. CDR3 in DNA: TGCAGTGCTAAAGGGGACTACAATGAGCAGTTCTTC. It yields the protein CSAKGDYNEQFF.

V gene TRBV9 combines with J gene TRBJ2-7; D gene ambiguous. The ends were cut back, 0 bases at V and 4 bases at J, with 8 bases in the middle. CDR1 and CDR2 from the germline V gene are SGDLS and YYNGEE. The CDR3 sequence is 13 residues long. CDR3: CASSVDSGYEQYF. The CDR3 bases are TGTGCCAGCAGCGTAGATTCTGGTTACGAGCAGTACTTC. Filled out from reference TRBV9 and TRBJ2-7, the complete variable domain reads DSGVTQTPKHLITATGQRVTLRCSPRSGDLSVYWYQQSLDQGLQFLIQYYNGEERAKGNILERFSAQQFPDLHSELNLSSLELGDSALYFCASSVDSGYEQYFGPGTRLTVT.

This chain joins TRBV6-1 and TRBJ1-4; TRBD1 aligns across 9 bases. This CDR3 is built from 14 residues. The germline V gene has CDR1 MNHNS and CDR2 SASEGT. Trimming cost V 6 bases and J 5 bases; bases outside gene matches: 4. This CDR3 reads CASRETGGNEKLFF. DNA for the CDR3: TGTGCCAGCAGAGAGACAGGGGGAAATGAAAAACTGTTTTTT.

CDR3 nucleotides: TGTGCCAGCTGCGCGGGACATATCGGCGAGCAGTACTTC. This encodes CASCAGHIGEQYF. This chain links TRBV6-1 with TRBJ2-7; D tentatively fits TRBD1 or TRBD2 (6 bases each). Trimming took off 8 bases at V and 6 bases at J, with 17 bases between the two ends. There are 13 residues in the CDR3. Germline CDR1 MNHNS, CDR2 SASEGT.

A few counts support this clonotype. This chain connects TRBV7-2 to TRBJ1-5; D gene uncertain. This CDR3 is 16 amino acids long. Trimming shortened V by 1 base and J by 6 bases, and 16 bases separated the two germline ends. Germline-derived CDR1 and CDR2 are SGHTA and FQGNSA. The chain's CDR3 is CASSLGVGGFGQPQHF. CDR3 bases: TGTGCCAGCAGCTTAGGGGTCGGCGGCTTCGGTCAGCCCCAGCATTTT.

The chain recombines TRBV7-3 with TRBJ2-1; D assignment may be TRBD1 or TRBD2 (5 bases each). The CDR3 sequence is 16 residues long. Germline V CDR1 and CDR2: SGHTA, FQGTGA. Trimming stripped 2 bases from V and 4 bases from J, with 15 bases between. The CDR3: CASSLVLGTRYNEQFF. The CDR3, as DNA: TGTGCCAGCAGCTTAGTATTAGGGACCAGGTACAATGAGCAGTTCTTC.

This clonotype occurred a few times. J is TRBJ1-2 and V is TRBV11-2; weak D call: TRBD1 (6 bases). CDR3 size: 16 residues. The ends were cut back, 6 bases at V and 8 bases at J, with 25 bases in the middle. Germline V CDR1 and CDR2: SGHAT, FQNNGV. In DNA, the CDR3 is TGTGCCAGCAGAGCCCTCCGGGACACACAGCCGCGGGGCTACACCTTC. Translated: CASRALRDTQPRGYTF.

This sequence joins TRBV6-5 and TRBJ1-2; 7 bases map to TRBD1. Germline V gives CDR1 MNHEY, CDR2 SVGAGI. The length of the CDR3 is 14 residues. The V segment lost 2 bases and the J segment 4 bases; nucleotides outside the gene matches: 4. The CDR3 loop is CASSYGGGGYGYTF. In DNA form, the CDR3 reads TGTGCCAGCAGTTACGGAGGGGGCGGCTATGGCTACACCTTC.

The rearrangement uses TRBV9 and TRBJ2-1; D could derive from TRBD1 or TRBD2 (6 bases each). Trimming removed 0 bases at V and 8 bases at J, with 15 bases between. Germline values: CDR1 SGDLS, CDR2 YYNGEE. The CDR3 is 15 amino acids. CDR3 region: CASSVDGGAGDEQFF. The CDR3 DNA is TGTGCCAGCAGCGTAGACGGGGGCGCCGGGGATGAGCAGTTCTTC.

The rearrangement links TRBV25-1 to TRBJ1-5; D unclear. Germline CDR1 is MGHDK and CDR2 is SYGVNS. There are 14 residues in the CDR3. V dropped 4 bases and J dropped 2 bases, with 9 bases sitting between them. The CDR3 DNA reads TGTGCCAGCAGTGGGGGATTGGGCAATCAGCCCCAGCATTTT. Its translation is CASSGGLGNQPQHF. Complete variable domain (other parts from reference TRBV25-1 and TRBJ1-5): EADIYQTPRYLVIGTGKKITLECSQTMGHDKMYWYQQDPGMELHLIHYSYGVNSTEKGDLSSESTVSRIRTEHFPLTLESARPSHTSQYLCASSGGLGNQPQHFGDGTRLSIL.